The TCR beta chain described here comes from a study of blood T cell repertoires in COVID-19. Study-level information: Specimens from acute and convalescent COVID-19 originated in the United States, Italy and Spain. PBMCs, B-cell-depleted T cells, or T cells provided the cDNA or gDNA that made up the material.

Patients of the Seattle cohort, enrolled during active infection, were followed longitudinally. This CDR3 comprises 14 residues. V was clipped by 3 bases and J by 0 bases; unmatched bases: 2. The V gene's germline CDR1 is DFQATT and CDR2 SNEGSKA (reference sequence). In the original workflow: For nucleated cells, counts were estimated from reference gene primer amplification. Only in-frame clones appear in the TCRdb table, and some are missing; sequencing was by immunoSEQ multiplex PCR. Clonal size and the V and J genes are those of that table, whereas D and trimming came from the DNA. Of 200,000 to 300,000 clones detected, more than 85% appear once; the ten largest clones hold about 5.2%.

The chain recombines TRBV20-1 with TRBJ2-5; 9 nucleotides agree with TRBD2. Sequencing was carried out using peripheral blood. The source of this sequence is an older woman with COVID-19, enrolled during active disease. The CDR3 coding sequence is TGCAGTGCTAGTGCGGGGGGGTACCAAGAGACCCAGTACTTC. It codes for CSASAGGYQETQYF.